This entry lists 3 T cell receptor beta chains sequenced from one sample in a study of blood T cell repertoires in COVID-19. Data came from immunoSEQ multiplex PCR; TCRdb stores just in-frame clones and leaves some out. Of fewer than 500,000 clones detected, roughly 87% appear once; the ten largest clones hold under 0.85%. The sequenced sample was PBMCs or T cells enriched from blood (not recorded which). These receptors were collected from a woman aged 18-35 years who had recovered from COVID-19.

This clone was seen only a few times. The gene calls are TRBV5-1 and TRBJ2-7; 10 nucleotides align to TRBD2. Germline trimming cut 4 bases from V and 3 bases from J; bases unmatched to any gene: 7. Germline lookup yields CDR1 SGHRS and CDR2 YFSETQ. This CDR3 spans 15 amino acids. The CDR3 is CASSPGTSVYYEQYF. The CDR3 coding sequence is TGCGCCAGCAGCCCCGGGACTAGCGTCTACTACGAGCAGTACTTC.

The chain links TRBV29-1 to TRBJ1-4; D may be TRBD1 (5 bases). The CDR3 is 11 residues long. Trimming removed 4 bases from V and 8 bases from J, with 8 bases in between. Germline lookup yields CDR1 SQVTM and CDR2 ANQGSEA. CDR3 loop: CSVGTSEKLFF. The CDR3 bases are TGCAGCGTTGGGACATCGGAAAAACTGTTTTTT.

This chain connects TRBV13 to TRBJ2-7; 12 nucleotides align to TRBD2. With V trimmed by 7 bases and J by 7 bases, 8 bases remained unmatched. The CDR3 spans 14 residues. CDR1 is PRHDT, CDR2 FYEKMQ, per germline (reference sequence). The CDR3 DNA sequence: TGTGCCAGCACCAAACCCGGACTAGCGGGGGAGCAGTACTTC. Protein product: CASTKPGLAGEQYF.